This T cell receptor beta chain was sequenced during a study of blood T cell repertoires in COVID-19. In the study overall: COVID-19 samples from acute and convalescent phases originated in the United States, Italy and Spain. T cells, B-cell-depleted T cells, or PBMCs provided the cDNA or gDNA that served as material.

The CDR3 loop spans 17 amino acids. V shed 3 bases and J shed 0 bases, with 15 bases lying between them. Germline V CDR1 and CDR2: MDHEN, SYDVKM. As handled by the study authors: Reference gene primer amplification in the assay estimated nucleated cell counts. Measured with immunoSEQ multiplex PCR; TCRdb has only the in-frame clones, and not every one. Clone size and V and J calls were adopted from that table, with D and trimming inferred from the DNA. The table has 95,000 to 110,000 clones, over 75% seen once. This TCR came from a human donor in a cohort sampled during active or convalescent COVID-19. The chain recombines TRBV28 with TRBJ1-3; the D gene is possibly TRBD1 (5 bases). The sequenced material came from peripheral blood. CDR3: CASSLAGLLFSGNTIYF. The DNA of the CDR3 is TGTGCCAGCAGTTTGGCAGGGTTGCTTTTCTCTGGAAACACCATATATTTT.